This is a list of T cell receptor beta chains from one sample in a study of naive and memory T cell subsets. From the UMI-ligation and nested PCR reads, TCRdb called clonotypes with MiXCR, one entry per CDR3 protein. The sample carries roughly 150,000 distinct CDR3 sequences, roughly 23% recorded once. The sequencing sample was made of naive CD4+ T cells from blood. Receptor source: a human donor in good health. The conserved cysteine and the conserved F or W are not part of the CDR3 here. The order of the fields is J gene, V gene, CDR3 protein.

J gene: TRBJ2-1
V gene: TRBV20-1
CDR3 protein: SASASGRSIMDEQF

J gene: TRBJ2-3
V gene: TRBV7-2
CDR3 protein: ASSEDRRVDTQY

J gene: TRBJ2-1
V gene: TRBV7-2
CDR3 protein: ASSNRDQHNEQF

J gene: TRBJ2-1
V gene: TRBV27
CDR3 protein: ASSFRGRDNEQF

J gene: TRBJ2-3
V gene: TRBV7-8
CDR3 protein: ASSRWTSGGSTDTQY

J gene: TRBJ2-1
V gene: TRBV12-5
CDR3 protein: ASGLGASGAMPEQF

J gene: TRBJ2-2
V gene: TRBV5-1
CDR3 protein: ASSPTGTSGRYTGELF

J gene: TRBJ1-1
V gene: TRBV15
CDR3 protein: ATSRGMNTEAF

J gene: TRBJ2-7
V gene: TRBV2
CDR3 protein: ASSPGTEYEQY

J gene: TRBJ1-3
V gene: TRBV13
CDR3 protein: ASSSGPSGGGNTIY

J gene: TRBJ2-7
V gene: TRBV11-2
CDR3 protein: ASSSKKTRRIDYEQY

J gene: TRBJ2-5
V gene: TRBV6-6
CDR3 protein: ASSKGQQETQY

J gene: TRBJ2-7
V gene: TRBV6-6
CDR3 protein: ATRTVSSYEQY

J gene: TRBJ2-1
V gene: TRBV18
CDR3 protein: ASSPRTGGINEQF

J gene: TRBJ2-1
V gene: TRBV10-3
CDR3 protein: AISESGTSGRDEQF

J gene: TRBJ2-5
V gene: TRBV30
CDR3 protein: ASQGPHQETRY

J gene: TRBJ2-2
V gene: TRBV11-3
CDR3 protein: ASSLGRTSTGELF

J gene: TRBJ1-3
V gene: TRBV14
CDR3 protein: ASSQDAAVSRNTIY

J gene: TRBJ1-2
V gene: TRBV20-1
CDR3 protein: SARTGLGQPEYT

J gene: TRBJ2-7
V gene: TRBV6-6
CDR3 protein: ASRGQGMTYEQY

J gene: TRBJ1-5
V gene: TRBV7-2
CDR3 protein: ASSWWQGSNQPQH

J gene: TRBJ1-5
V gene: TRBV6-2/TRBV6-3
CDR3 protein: ASSTPQAGGRNQPQH

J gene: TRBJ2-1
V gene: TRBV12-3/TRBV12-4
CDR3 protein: ASRSTGSINLGNLYNEQF

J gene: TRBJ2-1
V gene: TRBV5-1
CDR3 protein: ASSLAHGEQF

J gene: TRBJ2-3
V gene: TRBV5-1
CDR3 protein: ASSEEREIQY